This TCR beta chain was profiled in a study of cytomegalovirus exposure and HLA in healthy donors. Points from the study as a whole: The study listed 164 cytomegalovirus-associated TCR beta chains. Fewer N-insertions (relative to the approximately 700-donor mean) were reportedly seen in an Asian-associated ancestry cluster in a later analysis.

Of note for this clone: Its antigen is not known.

60 Vbeta and 13 Jbeta primers were used in PCR. Repertoires were generated with immunoSEQ multiplex PCR, while TCRdb's copy carries only in-frame clones and drops some. The sample contains under 150,000 clones, about 83% of which appear only once. Material: PBMCs. The source of this sequence is a girl aged 2-10 years in good health and CMV-seronegative.

CDR3 nucleotides: TGTGCCAGCAGCCCCCTAGTTGGGCAGGGGTACAATGAGCAGTTCTTC. This codes for CASSPLVGQGYNEQFF. The chain links TRBV9 to TRBJ2-1; a possible D gene is TRBD1 (6 bases). Trimming cost V 4 bases and J 4 bases, with 18 bases left between them. Germline V gives CDR1 SGDLS, CDR2 YYNGEE. The CDR3 is made up of 16 amino acids.